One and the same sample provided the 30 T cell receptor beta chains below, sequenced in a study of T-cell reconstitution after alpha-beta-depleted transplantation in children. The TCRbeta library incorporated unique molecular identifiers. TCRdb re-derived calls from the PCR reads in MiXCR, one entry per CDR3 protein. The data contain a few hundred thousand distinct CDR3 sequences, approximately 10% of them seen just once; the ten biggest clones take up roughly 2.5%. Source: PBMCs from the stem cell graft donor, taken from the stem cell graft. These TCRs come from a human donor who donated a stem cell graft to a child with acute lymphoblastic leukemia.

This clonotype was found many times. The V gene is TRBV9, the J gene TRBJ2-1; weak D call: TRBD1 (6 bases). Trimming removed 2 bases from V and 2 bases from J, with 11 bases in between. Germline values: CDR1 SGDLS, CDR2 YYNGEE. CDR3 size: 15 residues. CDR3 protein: CASSVRQATYNEQFF. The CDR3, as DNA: TGTGCCAGCAGCGTTAGACAGGCAACCTACAATGAGCAGTTCTTC.

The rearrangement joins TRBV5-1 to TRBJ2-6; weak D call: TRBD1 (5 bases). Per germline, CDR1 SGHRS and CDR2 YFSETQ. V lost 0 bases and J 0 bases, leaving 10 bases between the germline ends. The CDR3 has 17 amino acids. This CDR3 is CASSLALTASGANVLTF. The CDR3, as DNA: TGCGCCAGCAGCTTGGCCTTGACAGCCTCTGGGGCCAACGTCCTGACTTTC.

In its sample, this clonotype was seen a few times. CDR3 bases: TGCAGCGTTGTGACAGGTGACACCGGGGAGCTGTTTTTT. This encodes CSVVTGDTGELFF. The chain carries TRBV29-1 and TRBJ2-2; D is perhaps TRBD1 (6 bases). CDR1 is SQVTM, CDR2 ANQGSEA, per germline. Trimming pared 4 bases from V and 3 bases from J, leaving 9 bases between. There are 13 residues in the CDR3.

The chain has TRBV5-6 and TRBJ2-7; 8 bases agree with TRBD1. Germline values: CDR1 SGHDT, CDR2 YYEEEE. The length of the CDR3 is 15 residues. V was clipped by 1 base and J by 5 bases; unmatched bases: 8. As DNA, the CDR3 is TGTGCCAGCAGCTTGCGCACGGGACAGGCCAACGAGCAGTACTTC. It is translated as CASSLRTGQANEQYF.

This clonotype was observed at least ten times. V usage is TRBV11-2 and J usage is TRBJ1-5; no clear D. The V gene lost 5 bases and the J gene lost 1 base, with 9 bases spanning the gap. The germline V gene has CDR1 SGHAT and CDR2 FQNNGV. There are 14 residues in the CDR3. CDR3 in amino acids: CASSRLLSNQPQHF. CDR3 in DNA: TGTGCCAGCAGCCGCCTTTTGAGCAATCAGCCCCAGCATTTT.

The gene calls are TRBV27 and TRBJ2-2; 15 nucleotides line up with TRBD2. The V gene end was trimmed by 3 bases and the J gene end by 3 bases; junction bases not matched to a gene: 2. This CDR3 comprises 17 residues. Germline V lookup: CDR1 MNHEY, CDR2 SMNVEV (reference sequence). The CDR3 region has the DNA TGTGCCAGCAGTTTCGGACTAGCGGGAGGGGACACCGGGGAGCTGTTTTTT. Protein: CASSFGLAGGDTGELFF.

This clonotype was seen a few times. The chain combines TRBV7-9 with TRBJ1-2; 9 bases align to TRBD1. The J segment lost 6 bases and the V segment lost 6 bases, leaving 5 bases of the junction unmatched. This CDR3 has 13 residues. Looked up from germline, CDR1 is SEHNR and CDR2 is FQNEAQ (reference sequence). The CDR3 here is CASSQTGGDGYTF. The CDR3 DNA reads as TGTGCCAGCAGTCAAACAGGGGGCGATGGCTACACCTTC.

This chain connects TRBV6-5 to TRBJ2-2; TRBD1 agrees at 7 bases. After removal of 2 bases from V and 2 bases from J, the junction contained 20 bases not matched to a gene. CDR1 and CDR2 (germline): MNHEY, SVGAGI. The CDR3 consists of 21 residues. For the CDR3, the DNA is TGTGCCAGCAGTTACACGAACATCCTTAGTAGACAGGGAGACAACACCGGGGAGCTGTTTTTT. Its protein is CASSYTNILSRQGDNTGELFF.

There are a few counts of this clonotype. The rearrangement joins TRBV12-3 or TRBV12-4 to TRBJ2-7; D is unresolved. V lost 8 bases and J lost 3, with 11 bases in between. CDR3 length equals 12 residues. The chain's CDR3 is CASGQVIYEQYF. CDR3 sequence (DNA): TGTGCCAGCGGGCAGGTTATCTACGAGCAGTACTTC.

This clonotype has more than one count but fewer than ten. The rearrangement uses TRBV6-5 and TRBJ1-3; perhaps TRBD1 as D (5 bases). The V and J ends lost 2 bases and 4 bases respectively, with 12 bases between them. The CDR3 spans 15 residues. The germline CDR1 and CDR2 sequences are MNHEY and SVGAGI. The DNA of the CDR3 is TGTGCCAGCAGTTACCAACAGGACCGCGGAAACACCATATATTTT. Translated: CASSYQQDRGNTIYF.

CDR3 amino acids: CASSLLVANEQFF. The CDR3 bases are TGTGCCAGCAGCTTACTAGTCGCCAATGAGCAGTTCTTC. The V gene is TRBV7-8, the J gene TRBJ2-1, with D uncertain. Germline lookup yields CDR1 SGHVS and CDR2 FQNEAQ. The V end lost 2 bases, the J end lost 6 bases, and 8 bases lay between the germline ends. There are 13 residues in the CDR3.

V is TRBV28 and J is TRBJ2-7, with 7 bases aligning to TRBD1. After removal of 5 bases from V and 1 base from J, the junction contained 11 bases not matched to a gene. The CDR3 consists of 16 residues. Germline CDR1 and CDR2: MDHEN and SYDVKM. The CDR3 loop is CASSVTGTDKSYEQYF. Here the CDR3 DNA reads TGTGCCAGCAGTGTTACCGGGACAGATAAATCCTACGAGCAGTACTTC.

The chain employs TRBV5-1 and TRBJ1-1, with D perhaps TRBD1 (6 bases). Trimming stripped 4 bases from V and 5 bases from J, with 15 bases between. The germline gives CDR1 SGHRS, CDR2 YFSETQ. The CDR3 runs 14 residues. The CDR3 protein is CASSPGKGETEAFF. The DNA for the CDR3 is TGCGCCAGCAGCCCTGGTAAGGGGGAGACTGAAGCTTTCTTT.

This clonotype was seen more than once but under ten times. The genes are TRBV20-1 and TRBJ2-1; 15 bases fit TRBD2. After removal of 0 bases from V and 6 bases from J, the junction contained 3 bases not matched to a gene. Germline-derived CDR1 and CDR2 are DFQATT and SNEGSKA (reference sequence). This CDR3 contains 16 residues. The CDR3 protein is CSARDGLAGGLNEQFF. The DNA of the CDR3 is TGCAGTGCTAGAGACGGACTAGCGGGAGGGCTCAATGAGCAGTTCTTC.

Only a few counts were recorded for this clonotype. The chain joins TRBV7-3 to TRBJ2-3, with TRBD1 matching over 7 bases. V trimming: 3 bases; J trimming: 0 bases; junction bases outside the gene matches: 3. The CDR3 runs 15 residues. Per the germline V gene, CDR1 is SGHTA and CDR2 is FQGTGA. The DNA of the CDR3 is TGTGCCAGCAGCTTCACAGGGGTCAGCACAGATACGCAGTATTTT. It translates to CASSFTGVSTDTQYF.

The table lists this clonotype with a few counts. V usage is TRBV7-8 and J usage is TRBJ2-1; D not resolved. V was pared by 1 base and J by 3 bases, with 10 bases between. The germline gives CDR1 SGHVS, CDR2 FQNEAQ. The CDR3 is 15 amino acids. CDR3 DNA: TGTGCCAGCAGCTTAGGCAGGAGAGGCTACAATGAGCAGTTCTTC. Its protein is CASSLGRRGYNEQFF.

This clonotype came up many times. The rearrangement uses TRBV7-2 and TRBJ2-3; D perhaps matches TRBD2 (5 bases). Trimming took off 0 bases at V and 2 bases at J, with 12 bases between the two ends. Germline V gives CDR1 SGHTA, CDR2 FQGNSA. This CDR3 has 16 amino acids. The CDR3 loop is CASSLAGLANTDTQYF. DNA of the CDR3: TGTGCCAGCAGCTTAGCGGGATTAGCGAACACAGATACGCAGTATTTT.

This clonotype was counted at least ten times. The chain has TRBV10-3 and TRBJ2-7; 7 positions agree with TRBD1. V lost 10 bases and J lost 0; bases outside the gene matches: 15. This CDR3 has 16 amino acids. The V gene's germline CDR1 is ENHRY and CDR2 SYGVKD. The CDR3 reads CATQGGSLISSYEQYF. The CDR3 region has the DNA TGTGCCACTCAAGGGGGCAGCCTAATTAGCTCCTACGAGCAGTACTTC.

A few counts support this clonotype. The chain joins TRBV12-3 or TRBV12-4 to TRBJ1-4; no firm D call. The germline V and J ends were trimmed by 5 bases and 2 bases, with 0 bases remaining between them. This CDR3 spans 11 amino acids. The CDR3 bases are TGTGCCAGCAGTACTAATGAAAAACTGTTTTTT. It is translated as CASSTNEKLFF.

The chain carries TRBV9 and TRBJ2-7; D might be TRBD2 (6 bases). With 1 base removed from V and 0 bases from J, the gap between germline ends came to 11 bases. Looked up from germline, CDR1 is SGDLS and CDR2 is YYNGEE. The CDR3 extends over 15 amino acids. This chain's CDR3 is CASSVSSEGSYEQYF. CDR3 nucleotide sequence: TGTGCCAGCAGCGTATCTAGCGAAGGCTCCTACGAGCAGTACTTC. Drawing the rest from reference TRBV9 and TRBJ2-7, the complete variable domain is DSGVTQTPKHLITATGQRVTLRCSPRSGDLSVYWYQQSLDQGLQFLIQYYNGEERAKGNILERFSAQQFPDLHSELNLSSLELGDSALYFCASSVSSEGSYEQYFGPGTRLTVT.

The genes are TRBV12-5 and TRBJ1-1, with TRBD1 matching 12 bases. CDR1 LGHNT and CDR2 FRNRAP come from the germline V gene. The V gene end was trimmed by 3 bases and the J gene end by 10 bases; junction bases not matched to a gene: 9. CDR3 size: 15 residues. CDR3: CASGFRIGTGGLAFF. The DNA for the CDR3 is TGTGCTAGTGGTTTCCGGATCGGGACAGGGGGCCTAGCTTTCTTT.

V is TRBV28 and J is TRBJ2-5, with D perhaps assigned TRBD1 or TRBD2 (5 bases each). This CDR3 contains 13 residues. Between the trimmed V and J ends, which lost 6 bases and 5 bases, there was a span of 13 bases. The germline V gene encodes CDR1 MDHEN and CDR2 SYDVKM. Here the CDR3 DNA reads TGTGCCAGCAGGGACGGGACCAAGGAGACCCAGTACTTC. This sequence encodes CASRDGTKETQYF. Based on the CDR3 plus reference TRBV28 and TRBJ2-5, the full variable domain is DVKVTQSSRYLVKRTGEKVFLECVQDMDHENMFWYRQDPGLGLRLIYFSYDVKMKEKGDIPEGYSVSREKKERFSLILESASTNQTSMYLCASRDGTKETQYFGPGTRLLVL.

The chain's CDR3 is CASSFDREATYEQYF. The CDR3 nucleotides read TGTGCCAGCAGCTTCGACAGGGAGGCAACCTACGAGCAGTACTTC. The chain combines TRBV7-9 with TRBJ2-7; maybe TRBD1 (7 bases). CDR1 and CDR2 from the germline V gene are SEHNR and FQNEAQ (reference sequence). This CDR3 is built from 15 residues. Trimming took off 3 bases at V and 2 bases at J, with 14 bases between the two ends.

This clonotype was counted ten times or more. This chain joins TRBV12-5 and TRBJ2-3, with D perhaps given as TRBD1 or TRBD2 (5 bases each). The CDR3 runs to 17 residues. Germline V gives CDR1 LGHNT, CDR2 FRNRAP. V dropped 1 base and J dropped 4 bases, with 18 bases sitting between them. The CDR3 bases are TGTGCTAGTGGTTTGGACACCGGGACGGACGACCCAGATACGCAGTATTTT. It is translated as CASGLDTGTDDPDTQYF.

CDR3 nucleotides: TGTGCCAGCAGTTTAGGACGGGCAGGTACGCAGTATTTT. The encoded protein is CASSLGRAGTQYF. The chain is built from TRBV12-3 or TRBV12-4 and TRBJ2-3; D call uncertain. The CDR3 covers 13 residues. V lost 1 base, J lost 8 bases, and 10 bases lay in between.

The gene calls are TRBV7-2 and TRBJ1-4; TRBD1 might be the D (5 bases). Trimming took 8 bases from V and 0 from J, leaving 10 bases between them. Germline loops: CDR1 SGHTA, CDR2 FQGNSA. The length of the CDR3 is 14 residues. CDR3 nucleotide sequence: TGTGCCAGCGGGGCGACAGCAACTAATGAAAAACTGTTTTTT. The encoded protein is CASGATATNEKLFF.

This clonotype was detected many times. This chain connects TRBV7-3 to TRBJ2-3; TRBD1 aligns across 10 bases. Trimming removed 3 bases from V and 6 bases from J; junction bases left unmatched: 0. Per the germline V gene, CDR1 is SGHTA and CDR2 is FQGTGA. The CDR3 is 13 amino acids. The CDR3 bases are TGTGCCAGCAGCTTGACAGGGGGCGATACGCAGTATTTT. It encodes CASSLTGGDTQYF.

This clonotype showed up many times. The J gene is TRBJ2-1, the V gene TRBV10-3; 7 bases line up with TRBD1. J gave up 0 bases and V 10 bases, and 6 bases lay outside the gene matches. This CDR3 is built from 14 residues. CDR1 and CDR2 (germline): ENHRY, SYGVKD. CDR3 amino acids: CATTRDSSYNEQFF. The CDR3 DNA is TGTGCCACAACTCGGGACAGCTCCTACAATGAGCAGTTCTTC.

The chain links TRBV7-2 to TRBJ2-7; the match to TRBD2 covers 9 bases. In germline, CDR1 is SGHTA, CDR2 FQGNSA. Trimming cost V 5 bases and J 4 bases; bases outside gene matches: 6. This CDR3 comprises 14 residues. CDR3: CASSRSSGAYEQYF. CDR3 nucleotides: TGTGCCAGCAGCAGATCTAGCGGGGCTTACGAGCAGTACTTC.

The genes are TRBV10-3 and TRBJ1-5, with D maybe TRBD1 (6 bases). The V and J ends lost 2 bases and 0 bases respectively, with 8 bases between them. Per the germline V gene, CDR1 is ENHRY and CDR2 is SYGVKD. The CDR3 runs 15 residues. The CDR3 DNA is TGTGCCATCAGTGAGGGACAGAATAGCAATCAGCCCCAGCATTTT. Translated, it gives CAISEGQNSNQPQHF.